This TCR beta chain was profiled in a study of T cell responses to AZD1222 COVID-19 vaccine. Sequencing was performed with immunoSEQ multiplex PCR; in TCRdb, only in-frame clones are kept and a portion is missing. The table includes more than 150,000 clones, roughly 90% detected once. Study-wide results and caveats: Compared with day 0, the breadth and depth of the Spike-specific TCR repertoire rose significantly after two doses of AZD1222. Vaccine-associated CD4 TCRs ranged over spike, dominating at 160-218 and 743-854. Only after the peak T cell response were repertoires sampled. Baseline serology detected seropositivity in only five or six AZD1222 recipients.

Trimming removed 3 bases from V and 3 bases from J, with 6 bases in between. The CDR3 covers 13 residues. Germline V gives CDR1 KGHSH, CDR2 LQKENI. A note on this clone: Its specificity is unknown. Additional DNA sequences in this sample encode the identical CDR3.

Sequences were derived from peripheral blood, sampled 28 days after the second AZD1222 dose. This receptor was taken from an adult who received the AZD1222 COVID-19 vaccine. The rearrangement joins TRBV18 to TRBJ1-5, with D uncertain. CDR3 residues: CASSPGFNQPQHF. The CDR3 coding sequence is TGTGCCAGCTCACCGGGGTTCAATCAGCCCCAGCATTTT.